This T cell receptor (beta chain) is drawn from a study of blood T cell repertoires in COVID-19. The ends were cut back, 4 bases at V and 3 bases at J, with 18 bases in the middle. The V gene's germline CDR1 is MNHEY and CDR2 SMNVEV (reference sequence). The CDR3 has 17 residues. The authors' processing: Researchers report that nucleated cell counts were estimated from reference gene primer amplification. Produced via immunoSEQ multiplex PCR; TCRdb's table is partial and in-frame only. Clone size and the V and J calls come from that table; the DNA yielded D and trimming. This sample carries about 50,000 clones, more than 75% of them seen once, and the ten largest clones take over 2%.

This chain joins TRBV27 and TRBJ1-4, with unresolved D. The source material was peripheral blood. This TCR derives from a woman in her fifties or sixties with acute or convalescent COVID-19. Here the CDR3 reads CASSSLEAGKSNEKLFF. The CDR3 region has the DNA TGTGCCAGCAGTTCCCTCGAGGCGGGGAAGTCTAATGAAAAACTGTTTTTT.